Below are 12 T cell receptor beta chains sequenced from a single sample in a study of blood T cell repertoires in COVID-19. Repertoires were generated with immunoSEQ multiplex PCR, while TCRdb's copy carries only in-frame clones and drops some. Here the sample spans 45,000 to 60,000 clones, 82% being singletons. The sample taken for sequencing was peripheral blood. Receptors originate from a human donor with acute or convalescent COVID-19. The donor label of this sample is uncertain.

The chain couples TRBV24-1 to TRBJ1-2, with a possible D match to TRBD1 (5 bases). Germline V gene sequence: CDR1 KGHDR, CDR2 SFDVKD. The CDR3 spans 14 residues. The germline V and J ends were trimmed by 5 bases and 2 bases, with 11 bases remaining between them. The CDR3 nucleotides are TGTGCCACCAGTGCCCGTGGGGGGAACTATGGCTACACCTTC. The encoded protein is CATSARGGNYGYTF.

The table lists this clone with a count of one. This rearrangement joins TRBV6-2 or TRBV6-3 to TRBJ1-5; 8 bases fit TRBD1. In germline, CDR1 is MNHEY, CDR2 SVGEGT. V lost 6 bases, J lost 2 bases, and 9 bases stayed unmatched. The CDR3 is 16 amino acids. CDR3 sequence: CASSPLGQGGNQPQHF. The CDR3, as DNA: TGTGCCAGCAGCCCCCTTGGACAGGGAGGCAATCAGCCCCAGCATTTT.

The chain links TRBV19 to TRBJ2-2; 8 positions agree with TRBD2. Per germline, CDR1 LNHDA and CDR2 SQIVND (reference sequence). The CDR3 loop spans 16 amino acids. The V segment lost 6 bases and the J segment 5 bases; nucleotides outside the gene matches: 11. Here the CDR3 DNA reads TGTGCCAGTAGGGAGGTTGCGGGGGGTTATACCGGGGAGCTGTTTTTT. As protein: CASREVAGGYTGELFF.

The chain combines TRBV6-2 or TRBV6-3 with TRBJ2-1; 8 positions match TRBD2. Germline values: CDR1 MNHEY, CDR2 SVGEGT. CDR3 length equals 14 residues. V lost 5 bases and J lost 0; bases outside the gene matches: 0. DNA of the CDR3: TGTGCCAGCAGTCTAGCGGGCTCCTACAATGAGCAGTTCTTC. Translating gives CASSLAGSYNEQFF.

This chain joins TRBV27 and TRBJ1-2; D unresolved. With 4 bases removed from V and 8 bases from J, the gap between germline ends came to 11 bases. This CDR3 contains 12 residues. The germline V gene has CDR1 MNHEY and CDR2 SMNVEV (reference sequence). The CDR3 loop is CASSSQGLGYTF. CDR3 bases: TGTGCCAGCAGTTCCCAAGGACTAGGCTACACCTTC.

The V gene is TRBV2, the J gene TRBJ2-7; the match to TRBD1 covers 7 bases. Trimming removed 6 bases from V and 4 bases from J; junction bases left unmatched: 12. This CDR3 is 15 amino acids long. Germline V lookup: CDR1 SNHLY, CDR2 FYNNEI. CDR3 DNA: TGTGCCAGCAGGGCTACAGGGGCTCTACCTTACGAGCAGTACTTC. Amino acids: CASRATGALPYEQYF. The complete variable domain, with remaining parts taken from reference TRBV2 and TRBJ2-7, reads EPEVTQTPSHQVTQMGQEVILRCVPISNHLYFYWYRQILGQKVEFLVSFYNNEISEKSEIFDDQFSVERPDGSNFTLKIRSTKLEDSAMYFCASRATGALPYEQYFGPGTRLTVT.

V is TRBV3-1 (or the pseudogene TRBV3-2) and J is TRBJ2-2; the D gene is possibly TRBD1 (6 bases). CDR3 length: 15 amino acids. V lost 3 bases and J lost 6, with 14 bases in between. CDR1 is LGHDT, CDR2 YNNKEL, per germline (reference sequence). The CDR3 is CASSQVPKGAGELFF. The CDR3 DNA follows: TGTGCCAGCAGCCAGGTTCCTAAGGGGGCCGGGGAGCTGTTTTTT.

V usage is TRBV5-5 and J usage is TRBJ1-3, with unresolved D. The CDR3 sequence is 16 residues long. V shed 4 bases and J shed 0 bases, with 14 bases lying between them. Per the germline V gene, CDR1 is SGHKS and CDR2 is YYEKEE (reference sequence). The CDR3 is CASSLGGLSSGNTIYF. As DNA, the CDR3 is TGTGCCAGCAGCCTTGGAGGGTTATCCTCTGGAAACACCATATATTTT.

The chain links TRBV10-3 to TRBJ2-1, with 9 positions matching TRBD2. Unmatched junction bases numbered 9, after V lost 0 bases and J lost 6 bases. Germline V gene sequence: CDR1 ENHRY, CDR2 SYGVKD. The CDR3 consists of 17 residues. This CDR3 reads CAISESGRTSAPNEQFF. The CDR3 region has the DNA TGTGCCATCAGTGAGTCGGGCCGGACTAGCGCGCCCAATGAGCAGTTCTTC.

J is TRBJ1-1 and V is TRBV19; D not certain. This CDR3 contains 18 residues. Trimming took off 3 bases at V and 0 bases at J, with 20 bases between the two ends. Germline CDR1 LNHDA, CDR2 SQIVND (reference sequence). CDR3 loop: CASSIFSSSGLMNTEAFF. The CDR3 nucleotides are TGTGCCAGTAGTATTTTTAGTTCGAGTGGTCTCATGAACACTGAAGCTTTCTTT.

The rearrangement uses TRBV29-1 and TRBJ2-1; 9 nucleotides agree with TRBD2. Germline V CDR1 and CDR2: SQVTM, ANQGSEA. Trimming removed 7 bases from V and 10 bases from J; junction bases left unmatched: 11. The CDR3 contains 13 residues. The DNA of the CDR3 is TGCAGCGCTACTAGCGGGCCCGGCGGGGAGCAGTTCTTC. Translating gives CSATSGPGGEQFF.

The chain employs TRBV15 and TRBJ1-4, with D maybe TRBD1 (5 bases). The germline V and J ends were trimmed by 0 bases and 5 bases, with 13 bases remaining between them. This CDR3 is 16 amino acids long. CDR1 LNHNV and CDR2 YYDKDF come from the germline V gene (reference sequence). The CDR3 reads CATSRDQRQLNEKLFF. CDR3 DNA: TGTGCCACCAGCAGAGACCAGCGACAGTTAAATGAAAAACTGTTTTTT.